The 15 T cell receptor beta chains reported below all come from one sample, sequenced in a study of OX40 agonist ivuxolimab in advanced cancers. The method was immunoSEQ multiplex PCR; TCRdb's version includes in-frame clones alone and lacks a portion of them. The table shows some 9,000 clones, with roughly nine tenths occurring only once. The material sequenced was CD4+ or CD8+ T cells sorted from blood, taken in a trial of the OX40 agonist ivuxolimab. These receptors were taken from an adult with an advanced solid tumor such as melanoma, head and neck, liver or kidney cancer.

The genes are TRBV30 and TRBJ2-3, with 8 nucleotides matching TRBD2. J lost 6 bases, V lost 0 bases, and 8 bases had no gene match. This CDR3 is 15 amino acids long. CDR1 is GTSNPN and CDR2 is SVGIG in the germline V gene (reference sequence). CDR3 region: CAWSVTGGPFDTQYF. CDR3 coding DNA: TGTGCCTGGAGTGTTACGGGAGGGCCCTTTGATACGCAGTATTTT.

The chain recombines TRBV5-1 with TRBJ2-5; tentative D call: TRBD1 (6 bases). CDR1 is SGHRS and CDR2 is YFSETQ in the germline V gene. The ends were cut back, 3 bases at V and 4 bases at J, with 13 bases in the middle. This CDR3 spans 14 amino acids. The CDR3 DNA reads TGCGCCAGCAGCTATACCACAGGGTTAGAGACCCAGTACTTC. Its protein product is CASSYTTGLETQYF.

This clone has a single count. The chain is built from TRBV10-3 and TRBJ2-7, with 11 bases identical to TRBD2. Germline CDR1 ENHRY, CDR2 SYGVKD. The CDR3 extends over 17 amino acids. The V segment lost 2 bases and the J segment 3 bases; nucleotides outside the gene matches: 9. In DNA form, the CDR3 reads TGTGCCATCAGTGAGCCGGGGACTAGCGGTTTTAGCTACGAGCAGTACTTC. It specifies CAISEPGTSGFSYEQYF.

The rearrangement links TRBV9 to TRBJ1-2, with D perhaps TRBD1 (5 bases). Per the germline V gene, CDR1 is SGDLS and CDR2 is YYNGEE. The CDR3 is 12 amino acids. V was trimmed by 4 bases and J by 8 bases, leaving 12 bases between them. CDR3 sequence reads: CASSPMGRGYTF. The CDR3, as DNA: TGTGCCAGCAGCCCAATGGGGCGCGGCTACACCTTC.

In its sample, this clone was seen once. The CDR3 coding sequence is TGTGCCAGCAGTCCCTCCGGGACTAGCGTAAGCTCCTACAATGAGCAGTTCTTC. It translates to CASSPSGTSVSSYNEQFF. The chain combines TRBV11-2 with TRBJ2-1, with 10 bases matching TRBD2. The CDR3 runs 18 residues. Germline V gene data show CDR1 as SGHAT and CDR2 as FQNNGV. V was pared by 6 bases and J by 0 bases, with 11 bases of the junction left unmatched.

This sequence joins TRBV11-2 and TRBJ1-1; 8 bases are shared with TRBD1. Trimming cost V 5 bases and J 3 bases; bases outside gene matches: 11. This CDR3 has 16 residues. The germline gives CDR1 SGHAT, CDR2 FQNNGV. The CDR3 coding sequence is TGTGCCAGCAGCCAGACAGGGGAAACTGGCGACACTGAAGCTTTCTTT. Translating it yields CASSQTGETGDTEAFF. Complete variable domain (other parts from reference TRBV11-2 and TRBJ1-1): EAGVAQSPRYKIIEKRQSVAFWCNPISGHATLYWYQQILGQGPKLLIQFQNNGVVDDSQLPKDRFSAERLKGVDSTLKIQPAKLEDSAVYLCASSQTGETGDTEAFFGQGTRLTVV.

As regards this clone: The sample carries other DNA sequences with the same CDR3. The chain has TRBV4-1 and TRBJ1-2; no clear D gene. The CDR3 is 15 amino acids. V shed 0 bases and J shed 7 bases, with 15 bases lying between them. The germline V gene encodes CDR1 MGHRA and CDR2 YSYEKL. The CDR3 region is CASSQETGLRSGYTF. CDR3 DNA sequence: TGCGCCAGCAGCCAAGAGACCGGCCTTAGGAGTGGCTACACCTTC.

This chain connects TRBV7-2 to TRBJ1-6, with D perhaps matching TRBD1 (5 bases). CDR3 length equals 16 residues. V was pared by 0 bases and J by 8 bases, with 14 bases between. In germline, CDR1 is SGHTA, CDR2 FQGNSA. CDR3 amino acids: CASSLAFMGGYSPLHF. CDR3 nucleotide sequence: TGTGCCAGCAGCTTAGCGTTTATGGGGGGTTATTCACCCCTCCACTTT. Using reference TRBV7-2 and TRBJ1-6 for the parts outside the CDR3, the full variable domain is GAGVSQSPSNKVTEKGKDVELRCDPISGHTALYWYRQSLGQGLEFLIYFQGNSAPDKSGLPSDRFSAERTGGSVSTLTIQRTQQEDSAVYLCASSLAFMGGYSPLHFGNGTRLTVT.

The V gene is TRBV19, the J gene TRBJ1-2; D remains ambiguous. Germline-derived CDR1 and CDR2 are LNHDA and SQIVND (reference sequence). This CDR3 has 13 amino acids. Trimming stripped 3 bases from V and 5 bases from J, with 10 bases between. Here the CDR3 DNA reads TGTGCCAGTAGTATGTCGGAATTATATGGCTACACCTTC. Amino acids: CASSMSELYGYTF.

The rearrangement uses TRBV7-9 and TRBJ2-4, with D perhaps TRBD2 (6 bases). Trimming removed 3 bases from V and 2 bases from J, with 14 bases in between. This CDR3 contains 16 residues. CDR1 and CDR2 (germline): SEHNR, FQNEAQ (reference sequence). The CDR3 bases are TGTGCCAGCAGCTTTAGTCAGGAGGGCACCAAAAACATTCAGTACTTC. Translating it yields CASSFSQEGTKNIQYF.

This clone appeared once. The V and J genes are TRBV6-5 and TRBJ1-6, with D uncertain. The CDR3 consists of 14 residues. V lost 0 bases, J lost 10 bases, and 10 bases lay in between. Germline CDR1 MNHEY, CDR2 SVGAGI. As DNA, the CDR3 is TGTGCCAGCAGTTACTCCGACCCCTTCTCACCCCTCCACTTT. Translated, it gives CASSYSDPFSPLHF.

This clone appeared a single time. The rearrangement uses TRBV2 and TRBJ2-7, with a tentative D call TRBD2 (5 bases). From germline, CDR1 is SNHLY and CDR2 FYNNEI. Trimming removed 2 bases at V and 0 bases at J, with 11 bases between. The length of the CDR3 is 15 residues. The CDR3 sequence is CASSERERVSYEQYF. The CDR3 coding sequence is TGTGCCAGCAGTGAAAGGGAGAGGGTCTCCTACGAGCAGTACTTC.

This chain connects TRBV19 to TRBJ1-2, with TRBD1 as a possible D gene (6 bases). The CDR3 spans 15 residues. Germline V lookup: CDR1 LNHDA, CDR2 SQIVND (reference sequence). V was shortened by 7 bases and J by 8 bases, with 23 bases between the two germline ends. The CDR3 region is CASKDFLGGGRGYTF. Here the CDR3 DNA reads TGTGCCAGTAAGGACTTTTTAGGTGGGGGCCGCGGCTACACCTTC.

CDR3 region: CASSYSPGPLLPEQYF. In DNA, the CDR3 is TGTGCCAGCAGTTACTCCCCCGGCCCCCTACTCCCCGAGCAGTACTTC. The chain links TRBV6-6 to TRBJ2-7; D is ambiguous. V was clipped by 0 bases and J by 6 bases, with 18 bases between them. The CDR3 runs 16 residues. Germline V lookup: CDR1 MNHNY, CDR2 SVGAGI (reference sequence).

The J gene is TRBJ2-5, the V gene TRBV19; D unclear. Germline V gene lookup returns CDR1 LNHDA and CDR2 SQIVND (reference sequence). The V gene lost 2 bases and the J gene lost 5 bases, with 12 bases spanning the gap. This CDR3 has 14 amino acids. CDR3 region: CASSIQGLGETQYF. The CDR3, as DNA: TGTGCCAGTAGTATACAAGGATTAGGGGAGACCCAGTACTTC.